Here is one T cell receptor (beta chain) with its context. Repertoires were generated with immunoSEQ multiplex PCR, while TCRdb's copy carries only in-frame clones and drops some. Here the sample spans approximately 2,300,000 clones, under 95% being singletons. The CDR3 has 15 amino acids. V trimming: 5 bases; J trimming: 0 bases; junction bases outside the gene matches: 7. Germline assignment: CDR1 SGHDN and CDR2 FVKESK. This sample is part of a study of shared clonotypes between healthy human individuals. The sequencing sample was made of naive CD4+ T cells from PBMCs. Subset here: CD45RA+ positively selected. The receptor was derived from a man aged 18 to 35 in good health. Some clones in this sample may be carry-over from other donors' samples. This chain connects TRBV14 to TRBJ2-7; TRBD1 aligns across 7 bases. Written as DNA, the CDR3 is TGTGCCAGCAGCGGATCCGGGACAGTCTCCTACGAGCAGTACTTC. Translating gives CASSGSGTVSYEQYF.